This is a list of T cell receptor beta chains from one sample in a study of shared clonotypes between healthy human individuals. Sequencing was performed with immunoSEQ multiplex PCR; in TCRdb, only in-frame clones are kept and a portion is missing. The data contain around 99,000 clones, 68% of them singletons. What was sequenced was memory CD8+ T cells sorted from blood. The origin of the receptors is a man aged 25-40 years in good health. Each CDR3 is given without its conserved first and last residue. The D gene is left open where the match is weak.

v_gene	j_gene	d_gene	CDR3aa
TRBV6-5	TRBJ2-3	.	ASSYSLGSADTQY
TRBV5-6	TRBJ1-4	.	ASNLVGTNEKLF
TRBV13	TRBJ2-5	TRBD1	ASSHRGLDGYQETQY
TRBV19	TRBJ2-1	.	ASSMSQGLSEQF
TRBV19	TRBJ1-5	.	ASSKGPEMGNQPQH
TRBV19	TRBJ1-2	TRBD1	ASSILGDSSANYGYT
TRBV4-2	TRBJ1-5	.	ASSQVPGGNQPQH
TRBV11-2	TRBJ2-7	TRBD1	ASSFGTEAYEQY
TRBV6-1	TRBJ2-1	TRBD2	ASSEVREEIEQF
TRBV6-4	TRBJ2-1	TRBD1	ASSGGTGANEQF
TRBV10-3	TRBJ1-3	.	AISEWPSGNTIY